These 7 T cell receptor beta chains came from one sample sequenced in a study of blood T cell repertoires in COVID-19. TCRdb keeps only in-frame clones here, not all; method: immunoSEQ multiplex PCR. The sample holds 150,000 to 200,000 clones, roughly nine tenths seen once. Sequencing used peripheral blood. The source of these receptors is a man aged 35 to 55 with acute or convalescent COVID-19.

The chain combines TRBV4-1 with TRBJ2-1, with 12 bases lining up with TRBD2. Germline CDR1 reads MGHRA; CDR2 reads YSYEKL. Germline trimming cut 3 bases from V and 7 bases from J; bases unmatched to any gene: 4. This CDR3 is 15 amino acids long. The CDR3 DNA reads TGCGCCAGCAGCCAGACACTAGCGGGGGGAAATGAGCAGTTCTTC. This encodes CASSQTLAGGNEQFF.

CDR3 protein: CASSPTGRAKNIQYF. The CDR3 nucleotides read TGTGCCAGCAGCCCTACAGGCCGGGCCAAAAACATTCAGTACTTC. The chain joins TRBV11-2 to TRBJ2-4, with D possibly being TRBD1 (5 bases). The CDR3 extends over 15 amino acids. Germline lookup yields CDR1 SGHAT and CDR2 FQNNGV. V lost 5 bases, J lost 1 base, and 12 bases lay in between.

The V gene is TRBV7-6, the J gene TRBJ2-1, with 8 bases lining up with TRBD2. The CDR3 runs to 14 residues. The V and J ends lost 2 bases and 15 bases, in that order; junction bases with no gene match: 12. The germline V gene has CDR1 SGHVS and CDR2 FNYEAQ. CDR3 region: CASSLLGRGARMFF. CDR3 DNA: TGTGCCAGCAGCTTATTAGGGCGGGGGGCTCGTATGTTCTTC.

The chain links TRBV5-1 to TRBJ2-1; 8 bases map to TRBD2. Germline values: CDR1 SGHRS, CDR2 YFSETQ. The CDR3 extends over 17 amino acids. J was trimmed by 1 base and V by 6 bases; bases with no gene match: 12. For the CDR3, the DNA is TGCGCCAGCACCCTGGGCCGGGTAGCGGGGTCCTACAATGAGCAGTTCTTC. The encoded protein is CASTLGRVAGSYNEQFF.

The chain uses TRBV2 and TRBJ1-1; D is undetermined. The CDR3 is 12 residues long. Germline-derived CDR1 and CDR2 are SNHLY and FYNNEI. Trimming took off 3 bases at V and 4 bases at J, with 6 bases between the two ends. CDR3 region: CASSDGGTEAFF. The CDR3 region has the DNA TGTGCCAGCAGTGACGGAGGCACTGAAGCTTTCTTT.

V usage is TRBV28 and J usage is TRBJ1-5; perhaps TRBD1 as D (5 bases). Germline V gene data show CDR1 as MDHEN and CDR2 as SYDVKM. The CDR3 is 14 amino acids. V lost 3 bases and J 4 bases, leaving 10 bases between the germline ends. This chain's CDR3 is CASSLGRGNQPQHF. The CDR3 DNA is TGTGCCAGCAGTTTGGGACGGGGGAATCAGCCCCAGCATTTT. Using reference TRBV28 and TRBJ1-5 for the parts outside the CDR3, the full variable domain is DVKVTQSSRYLVKRTGEKVFLECVQDMDHENMFWYRQDPGLGLRLIYFSYDVKMKEKGDIPEGYSVSREKKERFSLILESASTNQTSMYLCASSLGRGNQPQHFGDGTRLSIL.

The V call is TRBV18, the J call TRBJ1-2; 8 nucleotides line up with TRBD1. The ends lost 5 bases at V and 7 bases at J; junction bases unmatched: 12. The CDR3 covers 15 residues. Germline assignment: CDR1 KGHSH and CDR2 LQKENI. This chain's CDR3 is CASSSVPGQGRGYTF. The CDR3 DNA is TGTGCCAGCTCATCAGTGCCCGGACAGGGACGTGGCTACACCTTC.